A selection of T cell receptor beta chains follows, all from one sample in a study of T-cell memory formation after mild COVID-19. TCRdb analysed the 5' RACE reads with MiXCR anew, one entry per CDR3 protein. This repertoire shows around 300,000 distinct CDR3 sequences, 13% found once; its top ten account for roughly 23%. The specimen sequenced was PBMCs or a T cell subset sorted from them (not recorded which). These receptors originate from a man aged 18 to 35 who had mild COVID-19 (a few samples of this study predate the infection). Cell type and time point are not known. CDR3s include the opening cysteine and the closing phenylalanine or tryptophan. D genes are given only for firm matches. The size field is filled for only some rows; it gives once, few, many or a size class.

CDR3 length	V gene	J gene	clone size	D gene	CDR3 protein	CDR3 DNA
11	TRBV29-1	TRBJ1-1	few	NA	CSVGGADEAFF	TGCAGCGTTGGGGGGGCTGATGAAGCTTTCTTT
14	TRBV7-3	TRBJ2-1	NA	NA	CASSLSGAVHEQFF	TGTGCCAGCAGCTTATCGGGGGCAGTTCATGAGCAGTTCTTC
13	TRBV20-1	TRBJ2-7	few	TRBD1	CSARTGAGYEQYF	TGCAGTGCTAGAACAGGGGCTGGGTACGAGCAGTACTTC
14	TRBV4-3	TRBJ1-2	few	TRBD1	CASSQQQGVGGYTF	TGCGCCAGCAGCCAACAACAGGGGGTGGGCGGCTACACCTTC
15	TRBV7-9	TRBJ1-1	NA	NA	CASSSRDRVNTEAFF	TGTGCCAGCAGCTCTCGCGACAGAGTAAACACTGAAGCTTTCTTT
13	TRBV6-2/TRBV6-3	TRBJ1-5	few	TRBD1	CASSADRAQPQHF	TGTGCCAGCAGTGCCGACAGGGCCCAGCCCCAGCATTTT
15	TRBV6-1	TRBJ2-7	NA	TRBD2	CASSSLGLAGNEQYF	TGTGCCAGCAGTTCGCTGGGACTAGCGGGGAACGAGCAGTACTTC
15	TRBV4-1	TRBJ1-1	NA	TRBD1	CASSQRDRGRTEAFF	TGCGCCAGCAGCCAGAGAGACAGGGGTCGCACTGAAGCTTTCTTT
16	TRBV5-1	TRBJ1-2	NA	TRBD1	CASSLASWTGQDGYTF	TGCGCCAGCAGCTTGGCATCGTGGACAGGGCAGGATGGCTACACCTTC
13	TRBV4-2	TRBJ1-5	few	NA	CASSPDPVQPQHF	TGTGCCAGCAGCCCCGACCCGGTTCAGCCCCAGCATTTT
13	TRBV5-1	TRBJ2-7	few	NA	CASSPDGSYEQYF	TGCGCCAGCAGCCCGGACGGATCCTACGAGCAGTACTTC
14	TRBV6-5	TRBJ1-2	few	NA	CASSPIRDFYGYTF	TGTGCCAGCAGTCCTATCAGGGATTTCTATGGCTACACCTTC
13	TRBV6-5	TRBJ1-4	NA	NA	CASSRDVGEKLFF	TGTGCCAGCAGTAGGGATGTCGGCGAAAAACTGTTTTTT
13	TRBV9	TRBJ1-1	NA	NA	CASSVAVNTEALF	TGTGCCAGCAGCGTAGCGGTGAACACTGAAGCTTTATTT
14	TRBV5-1	TRBJ2-5	NA	TRBD1	CASGGTGPEETQYF	TGCGCCAGCGGGGGGACAGGACCAGAAGAGACCCAGTACTTC
14	TRBV6-4	TRBJ1-6	NA	NA	CASSVTGGLTPLHF	TGTGCCAGCAGTGTTACAGGAGGTTTGACACCCCTCCACTTT
16	TRBV30	TRBJ1-1	few	NA	CAWSDDGKRMNTEAFF	TGTGCCTGGAGTGACGACGGAAAAAGAATGAACACTGAAGCTTTCTTT
13	TRBV29-1	TRBJ1-1	NA	NA	CSVVGGVNTEAFF	TGCAGCGTTGTAGGGGGTGTAAACACTGAAGCTTTCTTT
16	TRBV5-1	TRBJ2-1	NA	TRBD1	CASSLADRGPYNEQFF	TGCGCCAGCAGCTTGGCGGACAGGGGCCCCTACAATGAGCAGTTCTTC
15	TRBV5-1	TRBJ1-6	few	NA	CASSRTGSYNSPLHF	TGCGCCAGCAGCCGTACAGGATCTTATAATTCACCCCTCCACTTT
16	TRBV4-1	TRBJ2-7	many	TRBD1	CASRLTGATGDYEQYF	TGCGCCAGCAGGTTGACAGGGGCCACCGGGGACTACGAGCAGTACTTC
15	TRBV12-5	TRBJ2-1	few	NA	CASGDGDFSYNEQFF	TGTGCTAGTGGCGACGGAGATTTTTCCTACAATGAGCAGTTCTTC
14	TRBV4-1	TRBJ2-5	few	NA	CASSPRPQEETQYF	TGCGCCAGCAGCCCTCGGCCCCAGGAAGAGACCCAGTACTTC
13	TRBV28	TRBJ1-1	few	TRBD1	CASSLRQGAEAFF	TGTGCCAGCAGTTTGAGACAGGGGGCAGAAGCTTTCTTT
15	TRBV6-5	TRBJ2-7	NA	NA	CASSYAHRFLYEQYF	TGTGCCAGCAGTTACGCACACCGTTTCCTCTACGAGCAGTACTTC
15	TRBV12-3/TRBV12-4	TRBJ2-5	many	TRBD2	CASSFGLAGAETQYF	TGTGCCAGCAGTTTTGGACTAGCGGGGGCGGAGACCCAGTACTTC
15	TRBV6-5	TRBJ2-2	few	TRBD1	CASSYTTGKVGELFF	TGTGCCAGCAGTTATACGACAGGGAAGGTCGGGGAGCTGTTTTTT
12	TRBV9	TRBJ2-1	NA	NA	CASSGSGGEQFF	TGTGCCAGCAGCGGCAGTGGGGGTGAGCAGTTCTTC
13	TRBV5-1	TRBJ2-1	many	NA	CASSLGGANEQFF	TGCGCCAGCAGCTTGGGGGGGGCGAATGAGCAGTTCTTC
14	TRBV27	TRBJ1-6	NA	NA	CASSPNSENSPLHF	TGTGCCAGCAGCCCAAACTCGGAGAATTCACCCCTCCACTTT
14	TRBV7-2	TRBJ1-2	few	NA	CASTPGRASYGYTF	TGTGCCAGCACTCCGGGGAGGGCAAGCTATGGCTACACCTTC
18	TRBV5-1	TRBJ1-1	NA	TRBD1	CASSLVGQGAWYDTEAFF	TGCGCCAGCAGCTTGGTGGGACAGGGGGCCTGGTATGACACTGAAGCTTTCTTT
15	TRBV3-1	TRBJ2-2	NA	NA	CASSQVQGGPGELFF	TGTGCCAGCAGCCAAGTGCAGGGAGGTCCCGGGGAGCTGTTTTTT
13	TRBV10-3	TRBJ2-3	NA	NA	CAISGGGTDTQYF	TGTGCCATCAGTGGCGGCGGGACAGATACGCAGTATTTT
17	TRBV5-1	TRBJ2-3	many	TRBD2	CASSPGLAWVGTDTQYF	TGCGCCAGCAGCCCAGGACTAGCGTGGGTTGGGACAGATACGCAGTATTTT
12	TRBV7-9	TRBJ1-1	few	NA	CASSRTDTEAFF	TGTGCCAGCAGCCGGACGGACACTGAAGCTTTCTTT
18	TRBV5-6	TRBJ1-5	few	TRBD1	CASSFRPGQGAGNQPQHF	TGTGCCAGCAGCTTCCGCCCTGGACAGGGGGCAGGCAATCAGCCCCAGCATTTT
16	TRBV5-1	TRBJ2-3	NA	NA	CASSLVIAASTDTQYF	TGCGCCAGCAGCTTGGTTATCGCGGCTAGCACAGATACGCAGTATTTT
13	TRBV20-1	TRBJ1-5	NA	NA	CSAQVFRNQPQHF	TGCAGTGCTCAGGTTTTTCGGAATCAGCCCCAGCATTTT
15	TRBV5-1	TRBJ1-2	NA	NA	CASSLGEQGSYGYTF	TGCGCCAGCAGCTTGGGGGAGCAGGGATCCTATGGCTACACCTTC
14	TRBV12-3/TRBV12-4	TRBJ2-7	many	TRBD1	CASSLWTGAKKQYF	TGTGCCAGCAGTTTATGGACAGGGGCAAAGAAGCAGTACTTC
13	TRBV19	TRBJ2-7	NA	NA	CASSRGPHYEQYF	TGTGCCAGTAGTAGAGGACCCCATTACGAGCAGTACTTC
13	TRBV7-9	TRBJ2-3	few	TRBD1	CASRQGAADTQYF	TGTGCCAGCAGACAGGGGGCAGCAGATACGCAGTATTTT
16	TRBV7-9	TRBJ2-3	few	NA	CASSLGVAGFTDTQYF	TGTGCCAGCAGCTTGGGGGTGGCGGGATTCACAGATACGCAGTATTTT